The present entry profiles one T cell receptor (beta chain) with its context. Its antigen is not identified. The sample originates from a study of cytomegalovirus exposure and HLA in healthy donors. 13 Jbeta primers and 60 Vbeta primers were used for the PCR. Method: immunoSEQ multiplex PCR; TCRdb's copy keeps in-frame clones and lacks some. This repertoire shows about 150,000 clones, 75% found once; its top ten account for 1.3% to 1.5%. The germline CDR1 and CDR2 sequences are LGHNA and YNFKEQ. There are 16 residues in the CDR3. V was clipped by 0 bases and J by 0 bases, with 12 bases between them. General study results and limits: In a later analysis, several top co-occurrence clusters appeared linked to parvovirus B19, influenza, CMV and Epstein-Barr virus.

V and J are TRBV4-2 and TRBJ2-7; D not resolved. Specimen: PBMCs. The origin of this receptor is a man between 18 and 29 years old in good health and CMV-seronegative. The CDR3 DNA sequence: TGTGCCAGCAGCCAAGAAAATAGCCTGATCTCCTACGAGCAGTACTTC. This codes for CASSQENSLISYEQYF.